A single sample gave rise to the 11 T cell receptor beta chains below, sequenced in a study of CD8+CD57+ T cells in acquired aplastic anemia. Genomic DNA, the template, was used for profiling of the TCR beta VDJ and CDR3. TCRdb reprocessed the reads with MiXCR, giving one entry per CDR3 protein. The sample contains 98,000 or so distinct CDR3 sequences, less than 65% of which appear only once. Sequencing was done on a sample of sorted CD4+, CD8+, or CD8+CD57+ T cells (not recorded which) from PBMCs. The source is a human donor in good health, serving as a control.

The CDR3 DNA reads as TGCAGCGCGAAGACAGGGACCCAGTACTTC. Its protein is CSAKTGTQYF. The chain carries TRBV29-1 and TRBJ2-5; maybe TRBD1 (6 bases). Germline CDR1 reads SQVTM; CDR2 reads ANQGSEA. The CDR3 runs 10 residues. With 7 bases removed from V and 7 bases from J, the gap between germline ends came to 10 bases. Using reference TRBV29-1 and TRBJ2-5 for the parts outside the CDR3, the full variable domain is SAVISQKPSRDICQRGTSLTIQCQVDSQVTMMFWYRQQPGQSLTLIATANQGSEATYESGFVIDKFPISRPNLTFSTLTVSNMSPEDSSIYLCSAKTGTQYFGPGTRLLVL.

The CDR3 region is CASSRTGEQYF. In DNA form, the CDR3 reads TGTGCCAGCAGCCGGACCGGCGAGCAGTACTTC. The chain employs TRBV3-1 and TRBJ2-7; D is undetermined. V lost 4 bases to trimming and J lost 6 bases, with 7 bases between them. Germline-derived CDR1 and CDR2 are LGHDT and YNNKEL (reference sequence). This CDR3 contains 11 residues.

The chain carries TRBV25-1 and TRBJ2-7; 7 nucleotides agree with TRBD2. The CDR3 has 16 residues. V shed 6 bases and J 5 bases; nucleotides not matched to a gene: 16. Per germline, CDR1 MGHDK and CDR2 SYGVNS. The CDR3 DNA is TGTGCCAGCAGCGGATCTCCGGGAGGTCCGCCGAACGAGCAGTACTTC. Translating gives CASSGSPGGPPNEQYF.

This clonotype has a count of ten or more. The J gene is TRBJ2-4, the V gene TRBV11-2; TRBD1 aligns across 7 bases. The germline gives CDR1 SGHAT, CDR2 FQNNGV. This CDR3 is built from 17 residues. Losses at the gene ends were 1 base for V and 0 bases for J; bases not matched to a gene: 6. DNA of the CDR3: TGTGCCAGCAGCTTAGCTTGGGACAGCCTAGCCAAAAACATTCAGTACTTC. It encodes CASSLAWDSLAKNIQYF.

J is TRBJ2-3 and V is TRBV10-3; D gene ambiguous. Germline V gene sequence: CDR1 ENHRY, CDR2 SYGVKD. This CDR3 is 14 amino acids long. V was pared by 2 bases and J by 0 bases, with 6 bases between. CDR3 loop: CAISEGQSTDTQYF. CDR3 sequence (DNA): TGTGCCATCAGTGAGGGTCAGAGCACAGATACGCAGTATTTT.

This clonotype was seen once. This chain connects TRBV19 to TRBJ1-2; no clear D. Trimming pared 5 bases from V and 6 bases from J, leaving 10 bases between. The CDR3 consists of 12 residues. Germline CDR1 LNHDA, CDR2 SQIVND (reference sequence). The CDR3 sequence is CASSGVPDGYTF. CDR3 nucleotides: TGTGCCAGTAGTGGGGTTCCAGATGGCTACACCTTC.

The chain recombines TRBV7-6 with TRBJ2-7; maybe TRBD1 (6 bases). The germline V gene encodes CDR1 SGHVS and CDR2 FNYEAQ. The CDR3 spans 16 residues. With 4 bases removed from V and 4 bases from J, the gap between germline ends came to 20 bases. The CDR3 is CASSWQQGLDVYEQYF. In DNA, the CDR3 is TGTGCCAGCAGCTGGCAGCAGGGGTTGGACGTATACGAGCAGTACTTC.

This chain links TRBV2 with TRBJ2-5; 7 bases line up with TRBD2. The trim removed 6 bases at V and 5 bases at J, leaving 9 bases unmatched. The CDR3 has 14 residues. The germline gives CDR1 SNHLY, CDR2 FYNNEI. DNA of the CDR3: TGTGCCAGCAGCGAGACGACTAGCTGGGAGACCCAGTACTTC. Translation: CASSETTSWETQYF.

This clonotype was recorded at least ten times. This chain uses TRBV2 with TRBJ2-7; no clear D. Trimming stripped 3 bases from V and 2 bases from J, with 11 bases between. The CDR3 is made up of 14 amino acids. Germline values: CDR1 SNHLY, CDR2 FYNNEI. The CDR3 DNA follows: TGTGCCAGCAGTGAGGTGGCAGTAGCCTACGAGCAGTACTTC. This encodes CASSEVAVAYEQYF.

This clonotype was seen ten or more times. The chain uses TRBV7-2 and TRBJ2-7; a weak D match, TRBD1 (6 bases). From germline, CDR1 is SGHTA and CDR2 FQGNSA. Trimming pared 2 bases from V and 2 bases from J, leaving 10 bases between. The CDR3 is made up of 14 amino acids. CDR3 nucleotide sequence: TGTGCCAGCAGCTTAAACTGGGGGCCCTACGAGCAGTACTTC. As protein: CASSLNWGPYEQYF.

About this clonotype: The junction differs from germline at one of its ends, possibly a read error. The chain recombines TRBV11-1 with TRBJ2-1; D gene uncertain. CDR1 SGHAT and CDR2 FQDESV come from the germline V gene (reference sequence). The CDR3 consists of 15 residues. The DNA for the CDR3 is TGTGCCGGCAGCCCCACCCGGCTAGGTAACAATGAGCAGTTCTTC. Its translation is CAGSPTRLGNNEQFF.